This entry concerns a single TCR beta chain. Its antigen is unidentified. The data were obtained in a study of CD8 T cells in ankylosing spondylitis. Study-wide findings and caveats: It appeared that ankylosing spondylitis blood was characterized by a TCR beta motif of fewer than ten highly homologous variants. Matched synovial fluid from ankylosing spondylitis patients was reported to be enriched for disease-linked clones. Relatively scarce in peripheral blood, disease-linked clones were CD8+.

The CDR3 loop spans 16 amino acids. The V gene lost 4 bases and the J gene lost 4 bases, with 19 bases spanning the gap. TCRdb used MiXCR to reprocess the 5' RACE reads, holding one entry per CDR3 protein. The top ten clones hold roughly 15% of a sample with 350,000 or so distinct CDR3 sequences, roughly 8% of them seen once. The sample taken for sequencing was blood, either unsorted or a sorted T cell fraction (not recorded which). The TCR comes from a male donor with ankylosing spondylitis. This rearrangement joins TRBV12-3 or TRBV12-4 to TRBJ2-5, with D perhaps being TRBD1 or TRBD2 (6 bases each). The CDR3 region has the DNA TGTGCCAGCAGTTCCCCAGGAGGGGGGCGGTTAGAGACCCAGTACTTC. This encodes CASSSPGGGRLETQYF.